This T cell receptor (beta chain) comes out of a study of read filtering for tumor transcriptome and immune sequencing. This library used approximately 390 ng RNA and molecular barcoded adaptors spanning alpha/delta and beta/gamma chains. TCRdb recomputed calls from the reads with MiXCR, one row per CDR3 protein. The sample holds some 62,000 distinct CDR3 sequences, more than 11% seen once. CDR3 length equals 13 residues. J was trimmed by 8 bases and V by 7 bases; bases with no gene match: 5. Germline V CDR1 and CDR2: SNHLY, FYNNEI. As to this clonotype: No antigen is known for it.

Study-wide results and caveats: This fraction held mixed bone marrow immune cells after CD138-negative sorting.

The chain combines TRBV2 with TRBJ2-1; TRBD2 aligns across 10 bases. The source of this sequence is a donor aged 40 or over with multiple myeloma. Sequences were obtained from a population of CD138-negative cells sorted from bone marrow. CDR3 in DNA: TGTGCCAGCATGCGCCTAGCGGGAGATGAGCAGTTCTTC. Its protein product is CASMRLAGDEQFF.